The following is a TCR beta chain sequence with its context. The antigen is not known. These data originate in a study of T-cell memory formation after mild COVID-19. Study in general: The TCR clusters were mostly specific to one donor.

Germline lookup yields CDR1 LGHNA and CDR2 YSLEER. Trimming removed 0 bases from V and 11 bases from J, with 17 bases in between. The CDR3 is made up of 16 amino acids. MiXCR, applied by TCRdb to the 5' RACE reads, yields one record per CDR3 protein. The repertoire holds around 390,000 distinct CDR3 sequences, with roughly 15% as singletons. Study findings and constraints: The CD4+ clones that contracted clustered mainly within CM and EM, and the CD8+ clones concentrated in EMRA. Within pre-infection memory, some responding clones were found, suggesting cross-reactive memory joined.

This chain connects TRBV4-3 to TRBJ1-6; D remains unclear. The sequence derives from a man younger than 35 who had mild COVID-19 (a few samples of this study predate the infection). Cell type and time point are not known. Sequenced material: PBMCs or a T cell subset sorted from them (not recorded which). The CDR3 reads CASSQDRRARETPLHF. The CDR3 DNA sequence: TGCGCCAGCAGCCAAGATCGGCGGGCCCGTGAAACACCCCTCCACTTT.